This T cell receptor (beta chain) was identified in a study of cytomegalovirus exposure and HLA in healthy donors. Whole-study results and caveats: Later analysis suggested most CMV-associated TCR beta chains were HLA-restricted. For most subjects, TCR beta sequences were reported to predict HLA-A and HLA-B alleles with accuracy.

In regard to this clone: Its specificity is unknown.

Primers: 60 Vbeta forward and 13 Jbeta reverse. Libraries were prepared by immunoSEQ multiplex PCR; TCRdb keeps only in-frame clonotypes and omits some of them. The table gives tens of thousands of clones; the top ten clones make up 7.5% to 9.5% of it. Germline V gene data show CDR1 as SGHRS and CDR2 as YFSETQ. The CDR3 runs to 14 residues. J lost 6 bases, V lost 6 bases, and 7 bases had no gene match. The rearrangement uses TRBV5-1 and TRBJ2-7, with 12 bases identical to TRBD1. The specimen was PBMCs. This receptor was taken from a man aged 40-55 years in good health and CMV-seropositive. CDR3: CASNPGQGAGEQYF. The CDR3 bases are TGCGCCAGCAATCCGGGACAGGGGGCGGGCGAGCAGTACTTC.